The 14 T cell receptor beta chains in this list originate from one sample, sequenced in a study of low-dose radiotherapy and immunotherapy resistance in tumors. First-strand cDNA relied on TRAV- and TRBV-specific primers spanning alpha and beta chains. With a V-primer adapter and a constant-region primer, TCRs were amplified for approximately 19 PCR cycles. TCRdb re-analysed the reads in MiXCR, keeping a single row per CDR3 protein. The sample consists of 60,000 to 75,000 distinct CDR3 sequences, about 25% of them appearing once. Time point: before trial treatment. The sample in question was PBMCs, obtained before treatment. Receptors originate from a male donor with rectosigmoid adenocarcinoma.

On this clonotype itself: A single base is all that separates this from a far larger clone, so a read error is likely. This rearrangement joins TRBV6-6 to TRBJ2-1; D ambiguous. This CDR3 region has 11 residues. The germline gives CDR1 MNHNY, CDR2 SVGAGI (reference sequence). With 0 bases removed from V and 10 bases from J, the gap between germline ends came to 4 bases. DNA of the CDR3: TGTGCCAGCAGTTACTCGGGCGAGCAGTTCTTC. Encoded protein: CASSYSGEQFF.

The sample holds many counts of this clonotype. V is TRBV29-1 and J is TRBJ2-7; perhaps TRBD2 as D (6 bases). Germline V gene lookup returns CDR1 SQVTM and CDR2 ANQGSEA. This CDR3 comprises 13 residues. Trimming took off 7 bases at V and 6 bases at J, with 19 bases between the two ends. CDR3 loop: CSGTTAGFGEQYF. CDR3 in DNA: TGCAGCGGCACCACCGCGGGGTTCGGCGAGCAGTACTTC.

This clonotype was counted many times. V gene TRBV7-9 combines with J gene TRBJ2-7, with D hard to call. This CDR3 has 14 residues. Germline-derived CDR1 and CDR2 are SEHNR and FQNEAQ (reference sequence). V dropped 2 bases and J dropped 0 bases, with 8 bases sitting between them. Here the CDR3 reads CASSLWGNSYEQYF. For the CDR3, the DNA is TGTGCCAGCAGCTTATGGGGTAACTCCTACGAGCAGTACTTC.

In this sample, this clonotype turned up many times. This chain uses TRBV7-9 with TRBJ2-3; TRBD1 agrees at 8 bases. Germline-derived CDR1 and CDR2 are SEHNR and FQNEAQ (reference sequence). V dropped 5 bases and J dropped 6; count of bases not matched to a gene: 10. The CDR3 covers 15 residues. Here the CDR3 reads CASSPGTGPADTQYF. CDR3 in DNA: TGTGCCAGCAGCCCGGGGACAGGACCAGCGGATACGCAGTATTTT. The entire variable domain, with the rest obtained from reference TRBV7-9 and TRBJ2-3, is as follows: DTGVSQNPRHKITKRGQNVTFRCDPISEHNRLYWYRQTLGQGPEFLTYFQNEAQLEKSRLLSDRFSAERPKGSFSTLEIQRTEQGDSAMYLCASSPGTGPADTQYFGPGTRLTVL.

This clonotype was seen ten or more times. This sequence joins TRBV14 and TRBJ2-1; D uncertain. The length of the CDR3 is 15 residues. V dropped 4 bases and J dropped 0 bases, with 10 bases sitting between them. Per the germline V gene, CDR1 is SGHDN and CDR2 is FVKESK. This CDR3 reads CASSPYDSSYNEQFF. Written as DNA, the CDR3 is TGTGCCAGCAGCCCTTACGACTCCTCCTACAATGAGCAGTTCTTC.

This clonotype was picked up many times. V gene TRBV7-2 combines with J gene TRBJ2-3, with 12 nucleotides matching TRBD2. V lost 0 bases to trimming and J lost 3 bases; unmatched junction nucleotides: 4. The CDR3 consists of 17 residues. In germline, CDR1 is SGHTA, CDR2 FQGNSA. The CDR3 DNA reads TGTGCCAGCAGCTTAGCACGGACTAGCGGGGTTACAGATACGCAGTATTTT. Translation gives CASSLARTSGVTDTQYF.

The chain links TRBV6-8 to TRBJ1-2, with D perhaps TRBD1 (5 bases). Trimming removed 1 base at V and 10 bases at J, with 16 bases between. CDR1 MNHGY and CDR2 SAAAGT come from the germline V gene. The CDR3 runs to 14 residues. The CDR3 region is CASSYFRAFSPYTF. The CDR3 DNA follows: TGTGCCAGCAGTTACTTCAGGGCCTTTTCTCCCTACACCTTC.

In this sample, this clonotype turned up a few times. The gene calls are TRBV19 and TRBJ2-7, with D uncertain. V was trimmed by 9 bases and J by 1 base, leaving 13 bases between them. This CDR3 has 13 amino acids. Germline V gene sequence: CDR1 LNHDA, CDR2 SQIVND (reference sequence). CDR3 sequence (DNA): TGTGCCAGCACTAAGGACGGATCCTACGAGCAGTACTTC. Its translation is CASTKDGSYEQYF.

On this clonotype: A read error likely explains this, since a far larger clone differs by one base. The rearrangement uses TRBV6-8 and TRBJ2-1, with D maybe TRBD1 (6 bases). Germline CDR1 reads MNHGY; CDR2 reads SAAAGT. Trimming left V 6 bases short and J 10 bases short, with 25 bases between. The CDR3 runs to 16 residues. CDR3 nucleotides: TGTGCCAGCAGGACCACACCCAGGGGTTTTACCAACGAGCAGTTCTTC. As protein: CASRTTPRGFTNEQFF.

This clonotype was recorded many times. The CDR3 sequence is CASSPASSYNSPLHF. The CDR3 DNA is TGTGCCAGCTCACCAGCGAGCTCCTATAATTCACCCCTCCACTTT. V usage is TRBV18 and J usage is TRBJ1-6; no clear D. The CDR3 contains 15 residues. With 2 bases removed from V and 0 bases from J, the gap between germline ends came to 5 bases. Germline assignment: CDR1 KGHSH and CDR2 LQKENI.

This clonotype has ten or more counts. The chain employs TRBV5-1 and TRBJ2-1; D perhaps matches TRBD2 (7 bases). The CDR3 has 13 residues. Germline V gene sequence: CDR1 SGHRS, CDR2 YFSETQ. Deletions cut 6 bases from V and 6 bases from J, with 13 bases between. CDR3 protein: CASTRRGLNEQFF. The CDR3 nucleotides are TGCGCCAGCACTAGGCGGGGGCTCAATGAGCAGTTCTTC. Combining the CDR3 with reference TRBV5-1 and TRBJ2-1 gives the whole variable domain KAGVTQTPRYLIKTRGQQVTLSCSPISGHRSVSWYQQTPGQGLQFLFEYFSETQRNKGNFPGRFSGRQFSNSRSEMNVSTLELGDSALYLCASTRRGLNEQFFGPGTRLTVL.

This clonotype occurred many times. The rearrangement links TRBV3-1 to TRBJ2-7; D gene ambiguous. CDR1 is LGHDT, CDR2 YNNKEL, per germline (reference sequence). The CDR3 is 16 residues long. V lost 2 bases to trimming and J lost 2 bases, with 16 bases between them. The CDR3 sequence is CASSQYSRTVTYEQYF. The CDR3, as DNA: TGTGCCAGCAGCCAATATTCCCGGACGGTCACCTACGAGCAGTACTTC.

The chain joins TRBV29-1 to TRBJ2-1; either TRBD1 or TRBD2 may fit D (5 bases each). V lost 0 bases, J lost 9 bases, and 12 bases lay in between. Germline CDR1 reads SQVTM; CDR2 reads ANQGSEA. This CDR3 has 13 amino acids. The CDR3 is CSVEDSGTVEQFF. The CDR3 DNA reads TGCAGCGTTGAAGACTCAGGGACGGTTGAGCAGTTCTTC.

This clonotype was counted ten times or more. This chain joins TRBV5-5 and TRBJ2-7; no definite D call. The length of the CDR3 is 14 residues. The V gene's germline CDR1 is SGHKS and CDR2 YYEKEE (reference sequence). V was pared by 0 bases and J by 4 bases, with 11 bases between. CDR3 region: CASSLAGGPYEQYF. Written as DNA, the CDR3 is TGTGCCAGCAGCTTGGCGGGTGGACCATACGAGCAGTACTTC.